The rows below give T cell receptor beta chains drawn from one sample of a study of CD8 T cells in ankylosing spondylitis. TCRdb recomputed calls from the 5' RACE reads with MiXCR, one row per CDR3 protein. Altogether about 330,000 distinct CDR3 sequences are present, around 8% being singletons, with the ten largest covering just over 14%. Sequencing was done on a sample of blood, either unsorted or a sorted T cell fraction (not recorded which). The receptor source for this set is a male donor with ankylosing spondylitis. The CDR3 runs from the conserved cysteine through the conserved F or W. Fields, in order: D gene, J gene, clone size, V gene, CDR3 protein, CDR3 DNA. A D gene is named only where the DNA matches it firmly. The size entry is marked missing in some rows and otherwise reads once, few, many or a size class.

>.|TRBJ2-7|.|TRBV11-3
CASSPRGTDLREQYF
TGTGCCAGCAGCCCACGTGGGACTGACCTACGGGAGCAGTACTTC
>.|TRBJ1-1|many|TRBV7-9
CASSLLGAERAFF
TGTGCCAGCAGCCTCCTCGGGGCGGAGAGAGCTTTCTTT
>TRBD1|TRBJ2-5|many|TRBV29-1
CSVGGQEQETQYF
TGCAGCGTTGGGGGACAGGAGCAAGAGACCCAGTACTTC
>TRBD2|TRBJ2-7|.|TRBV2
CASTAGGPSYEQYF
TGTGCCAGCACCGCGGGAGGGCCCTCCTACGAGCAGTACTTC
>.|TRBJ1-5|few|TRBV9
CASGSGSDLQPQHF
TGTGCCAGCGGTTCCGGCTCAGATCTGCAGCCCCAGCATTTT
>.|TRBJ1-5|few|TRBV20-1
CSAPLAGLNQPQHF
TGCAGTGCTCCTTTAGCGGGACTCAATCAGCCCCAGCATTTT
>.|TRBJ2-3|many|TRBV27
CASSPTTSSDTQYF
TGTGCCAGCAGTCCGACGACTAGTTCGGATACGCAGTATTTT
>.|TRBJ1-2|.|TRBV5-1
CASSLTTALGYTF
TGCGCCAGCAGCTTGACGACAGCTCTGGGCTACACCTTC
>TRBD2|TRBJ2-1|.|TRBV7-2
CASSPVLAGEGYNEQFF
TGTGCCAGCAGCCCCGTACTAGCGGGAGAGGGGTACAATGAGCAGTTCTTC
>TRBD1|TRBJ1-3|few|TRBV29-1
CSINRGGNTIYF
TGCAGCATTAACAGGGGAGGAAACACCATATATTTT
>.|TRBJ2-1|many|TRBV2
CASAMTTLAHEQFF
TGTGCCAGCGCTATGACTACCTTGGCACATGAGCAGTTCTTC
>TRBD1|TRBJ1-4|many|TRBV12-3/TRBV12-4
CASNTQGINEKLFF
TGTGCCAGCAACACACAGGGGATAAATGAAAAACTGTTTTTT
>.|TRBJ1-1|.|TRBV20-1
CSASRGYSGSNTEAFF
TGCAGTGCTAGCCGGGGCTACAGTGGCTCGAACACTGAAGCTTTCTTT
>TRBD2|TRBJ2-3|.|TRBV11-2
CASSLVLGLAGVLGTQYF
TGTGCCAGCAGCTTAGTGTTGGGACTAGCGGGAGTTTTAGGTACGCAGTATTTT
>TRBD1|TRBJ1-5|.|TRBV7-9
CASSSTGDRGQPQHF
TGTGCCAGCAGCTCCACGGGGGACAGGGGTCAGCCCCAGCATTTT
>.|TRBJ2-2|few|TRBV7-2
CASLGVRAGELFF
TGTGCCAGCTTGGGGGTTCGGGCCGGGGAGCTGTTTTTT
>.|TRBJ1-4|few|TRBV5-1
CASSPGPEGKLFF
TGCGCCAGCAGCCCCGGACCGGAGGGAAAACTGTTTTTT
>TRBD1|TRBJ1-1|many|TRBV7-9
CASSYTGDTEAFF
TGTGCCAGCAGCTATACAGGGGACACTGAAGCTTTCTTT
>TRBD2|TRBJ2-2|.|TRBV7-2
CASSSRLAWTGELFF
TGTGCCAGCAGCTCCCGACTAGCTTGGACCGGGGAGCTGTTTTTT
>TRBD1|TRBJ1-1|.|TRBV7-2
CASSRHRGGDTEAFF
TGTGCCAGCAGCCGTCACAGGGGAGGGGACACTGAAGCTTTCTTT
>.|TRBJ2-1|many|TRBV12-3/TRBV12-4
CASSLGFNEQFF
TGTGCCAGCAGTTTAGGTTTCAATGAGCAGTTCTTC
>.|TRBJ2-1|.|TRBV5-1
CASSVGSVAYNEQFF
TGCGCCAGCAGCGTGGGGTCGGTGGCCTACAATGAGCAGTTCTTC
>.|TRBJ2-3|.|TRBV7-2
CASSGRTGAQEGQYF
TGTGCCAGCAGTGGTAGGACTGGGGCACAGGAAGGGCAGTATTTT
>.|TRBJ2-1|few|TRBV29-1
CSANDRPSNEQFF
TGCAGCGCCAACGACAGGCCCTCCAATGAGCAGTTCTTC
>.|TRBJ2-7|few|TRBV12-3/TRBV12-4
CASKQGLDEQYF
TGTGCCAGCAAGCAGGGGCTCGACGAGCAGTACTTC
>TRBD2|TRBJ2-3|many|TRBV29-1
CSVEGMTSGRTDTQYF
TGCAGCGTTGAAGGGATGACTAGCGGGCGCACAGATACGCAGTATTTT
>TRBD1|TRBJ2-1|few|TRBV6-1
CASEGQGPGEQFF
TGTGCCAGCGAAGGACAGGGGCCGGGTGAGCAGTTCTTC
>.|TRBJ1-2|few|TRBV5-1
CASSLEDTIGGYTF
TGCGCCAGCAGCTTGGAAGACACCATCGGTGGCTACACCTTC
>TRBD2|TRBJ2-1|.|TRBV20-1
CSARSGGRGGSYNEQFF
TGCAGTGCTAGATCTGGGGGACGGGGGGGCTCCTACAATGAGCAGTTCTTC
>.|TRBJ1-1|few|TRBV28
CASSFGGITEAFF
TGTGCCAGCAGTTTCGGCGGAATCACTGAAGCTTTCTTT
>TRBD1|TRBJ2-7|.|TRBV18
CASSPGQVNEQYF
TGTGCCAGCTCACCGGGACAGGTTAATGAGCAGTACTTC
>TRBD1|TRBJ1-5|many|TRBV20-1
CSARDSAAGGGKPQHF
TGCAGTGCTAGAGATTCCGCTGCAGGGGGCGGGAAGCCCCAGCATTTT
>.|TRBJ2-3|few|TRBV7-2
CASSLTGAYTDTQYF
TGTGCCAGCAGCTTGACGGGGGCCTACACAGATACGCAGTATTTT
>.|TRBJ2-3|few|TRBV5-1
CASSPRGQRATDTQYF
TGCGCCAGCAGCCCCCGGGGTCAGCGAGCGACAGATACGCAGTATTTT
>.|TRBJ2-1|.|TRBV5-1
CASGGGDGYNEQFF
TGCGCCAGCGGAGGGGGCGACGGCTACAATGAGCAGTTCTTC
>.|TRBJ2-1|few|TRBV15
CATSSLLRRREQFF
TGTGCCACCAGCAGTCTCCTCCGACGCAGGGAGCAGTTCTTC
>.|TRBJ1-1|few|TRBV7-9
CASSLGATDTEAFF
TGTGCCAGCAGCTTAGGGGCGACTGACACTGAAGCTTTCTTT
>TRBD2|TRBJ2-1|many|TRBV15
CATSRFLADNEQFF
TGTGCCACCAGCAGGTTTCTAGCGGACAATGAGCAGTTCTTC
>.|TRBJ2-1|many|TRBV12-3/TRBV12-4
CASRWTLLYNEQFF
TGTGCCAGCAGGTGGACACTCCTTTACAATGAGCAGTTCTTC
>.|TRBJ2-7|.|TRBV2
CASSGPRPPAEQYF
TGTGCCAGCAGTGGCCCCCGGCCTCCCGCCGAGCAGTACTTC
>.|TRBJ2-1|few|TRBV7-9
CASSLGGSDEFF
TGTGCCAGCAGCTTAGGCGGGTCTGACGAGTTCTTC
>TRBD2|TRBJ2-1|many|TRBV20-1
CSASLSGRDRDEQFF
TGCAGTGCTAGCCTTAGCGGGAGGGATCGGGATGAGCAGTTCTTC
>.|TRBJ2-1|few|TRBV5-6
CASSTRLSYNEQFF
TGTGCCAGCAGCACTAGACTCTCCTACAATGAGCAGTTCTTC
>.|TRBJ2-7|many|TRBV6-2/TRBV6-3
CASSHPPQLVANYEQYF
TGTGCCAGCAGTCACCCGCCTCAACTAGTAGCAAACTACGAGCAGTACTTC
>TRBD2|TRBJ2-1|few|TRBV28
CASSTSGRVGEQFF
TGTGCCAGCAGTACTAGCGGGAGGGTTGGGGAGCAGTTCTTC
>.|TRBJ2-1|many|TRBV6-2/TRBV6-3
CASSKGWGSAFVEQFF
TGTGCCAGCAGTAAGGGATGGGGGTCGGCTTTCGTTGAGCAGTTCTTC
>.|TRBJ2-7|few|TRBV20-1
CSASIPRTASSSYEQYF
TGCAGTGCTAGCATACCCCGGACAGCTTCTAGCTCCTACGAGCAGTACTTC
>TRBD2|TRBJ2-5|.|TRBV5-5
CASSLADGLAGVRETQYF
TGTGCCAGCAGCTTGGCGGATGGACTAGCGGGAGTCCGGGAGACCCAGTACTTC
>.|TRBJ2-1|.|TRBV29-1
CSVAGRSSYNEQFF
TGCAGCGTTGCAGGTAGGAGCTCCTACAATGAGCAGTTCTTC
>.|TRBJ2-5|few|TRBV21-1
CASSEGGLAGTETQYF
TGTGCCAGCAGCGAAGGCGGCCTAGCGGGAACAGAGACCCAGTACTTC
>.|TRBJ1-2|few|TRBV7-2
CASSLSADNYGYTF
TGTGCCAGCAGCTTATCGGCTGATAACTATGGCTACACCTTC
>TRBD1|TRBJ2-1|many|TRBV12-3/TRBV12-4
CASRRDGTGEGNEQFF
TGTGCCAGCAGACGAGATGGGACAGGGGAGGGCAATGAGCAGTTCTTC
>TRBD2|TRBJ2-1|few|TRBV3-1
CASSQRTSDHNEQFF
TGTGCCAGCAGCCAGAGGACTAGCGATCACAATGAGCAGTTCTTC